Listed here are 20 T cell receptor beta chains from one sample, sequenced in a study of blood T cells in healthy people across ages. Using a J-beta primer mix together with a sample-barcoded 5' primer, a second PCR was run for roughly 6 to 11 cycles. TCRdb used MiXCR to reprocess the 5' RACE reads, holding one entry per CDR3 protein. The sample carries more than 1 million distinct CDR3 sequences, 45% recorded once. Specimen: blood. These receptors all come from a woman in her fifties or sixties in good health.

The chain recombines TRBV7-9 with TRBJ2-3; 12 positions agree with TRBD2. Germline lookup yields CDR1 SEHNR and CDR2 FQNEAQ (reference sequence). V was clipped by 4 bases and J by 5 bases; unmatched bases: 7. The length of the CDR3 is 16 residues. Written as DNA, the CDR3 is TGTGCCAGCAGCTCAAGGACTAGCGGGATTGGAGATACGCAGTATTTT. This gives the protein CASSSRTSGIGDTQYF.

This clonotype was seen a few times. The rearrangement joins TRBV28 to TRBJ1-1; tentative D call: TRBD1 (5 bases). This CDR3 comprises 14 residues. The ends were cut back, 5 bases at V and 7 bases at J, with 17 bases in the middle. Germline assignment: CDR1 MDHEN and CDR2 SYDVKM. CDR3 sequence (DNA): TGTGCCAGCAGTCCCCCCGTTCTCGGGGGTGAAGCTTTCTTT. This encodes CASSPPVLGGEAFF.

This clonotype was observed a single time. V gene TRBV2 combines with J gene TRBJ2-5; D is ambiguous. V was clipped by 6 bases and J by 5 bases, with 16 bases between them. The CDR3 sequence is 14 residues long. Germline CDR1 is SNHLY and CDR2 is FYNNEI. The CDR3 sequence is CASRVNSLSETQYF. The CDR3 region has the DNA TGTGCCAGCAGAGTTAACAGTCTCTCGGAGACCCAGTACTTC.

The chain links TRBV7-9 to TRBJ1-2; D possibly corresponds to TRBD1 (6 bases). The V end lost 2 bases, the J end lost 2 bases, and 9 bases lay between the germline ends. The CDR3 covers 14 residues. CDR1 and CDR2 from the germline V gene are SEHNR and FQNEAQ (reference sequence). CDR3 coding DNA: TGTGCCAGCAGCTTAATACAGGGAAACTATGGCTACACCTTC. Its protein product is CASSLIQGNYGYTF.

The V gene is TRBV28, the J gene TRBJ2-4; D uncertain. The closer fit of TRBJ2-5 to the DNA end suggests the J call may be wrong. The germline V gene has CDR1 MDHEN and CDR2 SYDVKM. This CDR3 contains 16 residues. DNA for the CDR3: TGTGCCAGCAGTTTCCTGCTGTTCTCAGGAGTAGTGACCCAGTACTTC. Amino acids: CASSFLLFSGVVTQYF.

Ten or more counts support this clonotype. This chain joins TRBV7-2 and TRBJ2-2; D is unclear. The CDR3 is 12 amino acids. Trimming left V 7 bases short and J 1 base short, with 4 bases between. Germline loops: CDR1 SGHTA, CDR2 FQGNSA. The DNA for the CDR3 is TGTGCCAGCACAGAGAACACCGGGGAGCTGTTTTTT. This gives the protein CASTENTGELFF.

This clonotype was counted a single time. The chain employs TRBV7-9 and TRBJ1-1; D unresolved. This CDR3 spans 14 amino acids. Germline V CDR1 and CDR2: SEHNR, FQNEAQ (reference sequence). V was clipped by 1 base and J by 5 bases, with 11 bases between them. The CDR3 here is CASSLDSAVTEAFF. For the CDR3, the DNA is TGTGCCAGCAGCTTAGACAGTGCGGTGACTGAAGCTTTCTTT.

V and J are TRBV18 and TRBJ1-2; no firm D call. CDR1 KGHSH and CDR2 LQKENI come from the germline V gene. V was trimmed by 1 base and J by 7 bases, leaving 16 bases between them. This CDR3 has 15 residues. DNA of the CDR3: TGTGCCAGCTCACCACGCAGGCGACCTCAGAGTGGCTACACCTTC. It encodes CASSPRRRPQSGYTF.

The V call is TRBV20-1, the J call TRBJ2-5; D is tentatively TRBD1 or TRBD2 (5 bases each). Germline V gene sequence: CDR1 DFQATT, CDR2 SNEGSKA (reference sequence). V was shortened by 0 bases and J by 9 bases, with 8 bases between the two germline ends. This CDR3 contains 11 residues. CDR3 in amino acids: CSARDLGAQYF. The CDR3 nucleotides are TGCAGTGCTAGAGATCTGGGGGCCCAGTACTTC.

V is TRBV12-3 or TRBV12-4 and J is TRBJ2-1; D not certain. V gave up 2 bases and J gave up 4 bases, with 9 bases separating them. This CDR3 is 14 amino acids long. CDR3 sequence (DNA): TGTGCCAGCAGTTTATTGAGCGTTTACAATGAGCAGTTCTTC. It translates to CASSLLSVYNEQFF.

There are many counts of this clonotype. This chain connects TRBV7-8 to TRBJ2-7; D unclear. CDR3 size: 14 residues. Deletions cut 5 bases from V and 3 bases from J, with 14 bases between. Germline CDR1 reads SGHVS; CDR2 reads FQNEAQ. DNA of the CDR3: TGTGCCAGCAGCCCCGCCGCCCTGGGCTACGAGCAGTACTTC. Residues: CASSPAALGYEQYF.

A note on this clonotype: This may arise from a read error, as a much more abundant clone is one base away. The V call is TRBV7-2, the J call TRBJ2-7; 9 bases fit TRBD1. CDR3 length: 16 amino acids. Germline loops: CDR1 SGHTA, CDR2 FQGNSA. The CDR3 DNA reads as TGTGCCGGCAGCCAGCGCCGGGACAGGGCCCCCTACGAGCAGTACTTC. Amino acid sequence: CAGSQRRDRAPYEQYF.

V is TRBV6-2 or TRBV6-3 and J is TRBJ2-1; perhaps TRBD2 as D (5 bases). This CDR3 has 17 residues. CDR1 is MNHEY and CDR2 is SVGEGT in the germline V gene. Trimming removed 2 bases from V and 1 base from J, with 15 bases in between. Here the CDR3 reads CASSYERRQFSYNEQFF. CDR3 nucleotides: TGTGCCAGCAGTTACGAGCGGAGGCAGTTTTCCTACAATGAGCAGTTCTTC.

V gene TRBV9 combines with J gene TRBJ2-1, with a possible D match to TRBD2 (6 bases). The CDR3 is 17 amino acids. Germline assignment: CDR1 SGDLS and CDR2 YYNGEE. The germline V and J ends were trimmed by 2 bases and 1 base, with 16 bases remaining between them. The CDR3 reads CASSVTGGRDSYNEQFF. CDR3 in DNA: TGTGCCAGCAGCGTTACTGGCGGGCGGGATTCCTACAATGAGCAGTTCTTC.

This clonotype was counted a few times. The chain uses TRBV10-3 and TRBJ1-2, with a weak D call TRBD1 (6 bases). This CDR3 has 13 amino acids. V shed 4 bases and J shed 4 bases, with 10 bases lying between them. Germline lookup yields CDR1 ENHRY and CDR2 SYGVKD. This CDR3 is CAISGKDSYGYTF. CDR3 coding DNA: TGTGCCATCAGTGGCAAGGACAGCTATGGCTACACCTTC.

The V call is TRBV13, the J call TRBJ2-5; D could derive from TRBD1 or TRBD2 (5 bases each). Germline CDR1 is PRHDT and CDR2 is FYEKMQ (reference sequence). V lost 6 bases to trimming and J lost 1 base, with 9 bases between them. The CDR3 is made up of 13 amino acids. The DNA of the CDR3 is TGTGCCAGCAGATATGGGACCCAAGAGACCCAGTACTTC. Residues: CASRYGTQETQYF.

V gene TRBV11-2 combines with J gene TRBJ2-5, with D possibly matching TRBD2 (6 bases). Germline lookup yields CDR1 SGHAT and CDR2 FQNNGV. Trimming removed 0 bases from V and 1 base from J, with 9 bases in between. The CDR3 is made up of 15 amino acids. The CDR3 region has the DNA TGTGCCAGCAGCTTAGACGGGAGTCCCCAAGAGACCCAGTACTTC. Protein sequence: CASSLDGSPQETQYF.

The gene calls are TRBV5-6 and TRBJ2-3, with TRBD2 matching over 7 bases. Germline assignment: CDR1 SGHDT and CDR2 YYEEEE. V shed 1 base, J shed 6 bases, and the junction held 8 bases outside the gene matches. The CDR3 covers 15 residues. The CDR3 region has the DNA TGTGCCAGCAGCTTGTTTCTAGCGGTTCAGGATACGCAGTATTTT. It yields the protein CASSLFLAVQDTQYF. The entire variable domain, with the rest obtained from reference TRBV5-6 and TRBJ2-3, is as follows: DAGVTQSPTHLIKTRGQQVTLRCSPKSGHDTVSWYQQALGQGPQFIFQYYEEEERQRGNFPDRFSGHQFPNYSSELNVNALLLGDSALYLCASSLFLAVQDTQYFGPGTRLTVL.

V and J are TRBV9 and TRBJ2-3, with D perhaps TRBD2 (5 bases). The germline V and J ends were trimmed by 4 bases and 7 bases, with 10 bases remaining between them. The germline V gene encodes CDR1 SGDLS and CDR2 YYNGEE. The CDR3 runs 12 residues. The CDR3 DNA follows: TGTGCCAGCAGCCTCCCGGGAAATACGCAGTATTTT. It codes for CASSLPGNTQYF.

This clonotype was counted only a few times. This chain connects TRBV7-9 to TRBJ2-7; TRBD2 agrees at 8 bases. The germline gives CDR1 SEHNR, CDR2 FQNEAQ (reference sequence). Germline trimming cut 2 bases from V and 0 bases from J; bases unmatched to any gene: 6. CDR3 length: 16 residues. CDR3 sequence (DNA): TGTGCCAGCAGCTTAATCGAGCGGGAGAGCTCCTACGAGCAGTACTTC. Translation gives CASSLIERESSYEQYF.